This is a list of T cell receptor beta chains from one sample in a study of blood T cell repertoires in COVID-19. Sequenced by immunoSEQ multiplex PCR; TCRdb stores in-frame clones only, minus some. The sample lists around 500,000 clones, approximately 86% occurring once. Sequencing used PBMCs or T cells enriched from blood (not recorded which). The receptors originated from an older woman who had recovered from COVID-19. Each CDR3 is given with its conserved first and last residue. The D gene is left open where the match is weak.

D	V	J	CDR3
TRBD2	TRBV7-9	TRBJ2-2	CASRRSSGGGNTGELFF
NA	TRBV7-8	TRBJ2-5	CASSSQAFQETQYF
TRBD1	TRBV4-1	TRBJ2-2	CASRGGQSTGELFF
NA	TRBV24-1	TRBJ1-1	CATSKGAGTEAFF
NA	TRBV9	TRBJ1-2	CASSGTGGSYGYTF
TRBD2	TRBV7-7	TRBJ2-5	CASSLHLAGRQETQYF
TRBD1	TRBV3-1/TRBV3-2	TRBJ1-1	CASSLGQVNTEAFF
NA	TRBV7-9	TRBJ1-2	CASSPSGALYNYGYTF
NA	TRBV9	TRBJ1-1	CASSVKWSTEAFF
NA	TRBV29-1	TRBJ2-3	CSVRTGTDTQYF
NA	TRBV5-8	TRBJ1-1	CASSLGDTLNTEAFF
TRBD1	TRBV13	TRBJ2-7	CASSWGGQGSYEQYF
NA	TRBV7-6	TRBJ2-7	CASSLAGSREQYF
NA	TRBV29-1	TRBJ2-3	CSVFRARGTDTQYF
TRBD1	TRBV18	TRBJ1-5	CASSDRENQPQHF
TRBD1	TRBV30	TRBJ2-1	CAWSLGTGSYNEQFF
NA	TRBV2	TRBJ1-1	CARGGGNTEAFF
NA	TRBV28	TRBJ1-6	CASSLYPRGINNSPLHF
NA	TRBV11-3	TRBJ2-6	CASSPEAGANVLTF
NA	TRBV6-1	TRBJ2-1	CASSERNYRPYNEQFF
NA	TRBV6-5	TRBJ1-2	CASMGTTANYGYTF
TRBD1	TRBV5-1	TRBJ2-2	CASSLGTGGSGELFF
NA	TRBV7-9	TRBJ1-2	CASSLDARGGGGYTF
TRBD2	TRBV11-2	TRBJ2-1	CASSGLAGGYNEQFF
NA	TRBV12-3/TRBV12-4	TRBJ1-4	CASSTQGKEKLFF
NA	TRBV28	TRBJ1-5	CASSVSGTKDQPQHF
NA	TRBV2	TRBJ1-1	CASGRSAMNTEAFF
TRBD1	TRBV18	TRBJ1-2	CASSQWAGGRGYTF
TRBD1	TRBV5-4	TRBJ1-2	CASSFGQGESGYTF
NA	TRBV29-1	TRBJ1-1	CSAQGQMNTEAFF
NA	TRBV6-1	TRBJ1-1	CASSDRGTEAFF
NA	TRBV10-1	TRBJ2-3	CASSDFEGGTDTQYF
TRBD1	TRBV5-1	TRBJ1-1	CASSFLAGGAEAFF
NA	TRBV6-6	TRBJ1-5	CASNRDNQPQHF
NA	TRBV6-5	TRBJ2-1	CASSYSGSFGNEQFF
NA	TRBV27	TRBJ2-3	CASTRTMTDTQYF
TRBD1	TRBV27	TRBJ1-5	CASSYLTGTGVNQPQHF
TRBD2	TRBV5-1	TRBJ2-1	CASRSSGPLDEQFF
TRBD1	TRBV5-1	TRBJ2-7	CASSDDRGAYEQYF
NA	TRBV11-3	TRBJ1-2	CASSLGPGSYGYTF
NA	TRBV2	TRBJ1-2	CASSEQATTGYTF
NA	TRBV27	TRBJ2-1	CASSSLERASYNEQFF
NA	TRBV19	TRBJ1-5	CASSVSGVSNQPQHF
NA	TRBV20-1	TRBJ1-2	CSAKAGYGYTF
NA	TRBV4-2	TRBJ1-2	CASSQAVGQGSYYGYTF
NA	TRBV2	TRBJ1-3	CASSPGRGAGGNTIYF
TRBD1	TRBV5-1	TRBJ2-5	CASSLGTVGETQYF
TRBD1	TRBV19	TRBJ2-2	CASRRGTGVTGELFF
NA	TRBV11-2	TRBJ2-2	CASTPTGATGELFF
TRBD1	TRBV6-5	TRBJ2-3	CASSSLTGLMNF
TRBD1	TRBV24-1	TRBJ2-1	CATSTTGAIDNEQFF
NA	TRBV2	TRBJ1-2	CASSEGHPYGYTF
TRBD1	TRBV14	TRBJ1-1	CASSPIGQGGTEAFF